What follows describes a single T cell receptor beta chain. The data derive from a study of T cells in women clearing cervical HPV infection. Genomic DNA, averaging roughly 1,200 ng per sample, yielded TCR beta CDR3 via immunoSEQ. Assay: immunoSEQ multiplex PCR; the TCRdb copy retains only in-frame clones and omits some. The sample has about 15,000 clones. The sequencing sample was made of blood buffy coat. The origin of this receptor is a woman aged 18-70 years with a cervical HPV16 infection that either progressed to CIN3+ or cleared (not recorded which).

The DNA read from the CDR3 is TGTGCCACCAGTGATCAAAAGCGGGGGACTTCCTACGAG. It translates to CATSDQKRGTSYE. The entire CDR3 protein reads CATSDQKRGTSYEQYF. The rearrangement links TRBV24-1 to TRBJ2-7; the match to TRBD2 covers 8 bases. Read coverage stops 3 residues before the CDR3 terminus; the germline J gene supplies the remainder. This CDR3 region has 16 residues. V shed 3 bases, J shed 1 base, and the junction held 7 bases outside the gene matches. CDR1 is KGHDR and CDR2 is SFDVKD in the germline V gene.